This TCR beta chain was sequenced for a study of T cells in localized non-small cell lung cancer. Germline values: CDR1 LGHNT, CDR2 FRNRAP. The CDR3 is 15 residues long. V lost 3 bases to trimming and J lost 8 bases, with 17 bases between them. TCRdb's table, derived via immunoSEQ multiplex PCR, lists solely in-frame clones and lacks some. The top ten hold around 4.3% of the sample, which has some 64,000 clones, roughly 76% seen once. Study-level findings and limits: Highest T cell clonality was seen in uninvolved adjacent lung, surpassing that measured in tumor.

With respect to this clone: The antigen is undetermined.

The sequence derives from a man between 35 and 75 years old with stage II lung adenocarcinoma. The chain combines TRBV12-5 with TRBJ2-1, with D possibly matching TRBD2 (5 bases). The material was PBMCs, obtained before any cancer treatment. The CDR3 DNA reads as TGTGCTAGTGGTTTCATCCTAGCTAGAGTCGATGAGCAGTTCTTC. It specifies CASGFILARVDEQFF.